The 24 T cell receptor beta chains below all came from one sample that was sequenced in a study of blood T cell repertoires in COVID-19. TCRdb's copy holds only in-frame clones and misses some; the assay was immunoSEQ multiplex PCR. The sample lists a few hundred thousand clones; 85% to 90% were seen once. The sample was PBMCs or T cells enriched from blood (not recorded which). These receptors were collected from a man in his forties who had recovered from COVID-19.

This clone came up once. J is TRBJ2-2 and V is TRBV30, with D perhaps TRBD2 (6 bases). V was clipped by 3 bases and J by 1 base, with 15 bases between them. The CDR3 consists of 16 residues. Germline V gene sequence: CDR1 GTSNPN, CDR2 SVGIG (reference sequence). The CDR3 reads CAWRQLWRENTGELFF. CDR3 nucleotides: TGTGCCTGGAGGCAACTCTGGCGGGAGAACACCGGGGAGCTGTTTTTT.

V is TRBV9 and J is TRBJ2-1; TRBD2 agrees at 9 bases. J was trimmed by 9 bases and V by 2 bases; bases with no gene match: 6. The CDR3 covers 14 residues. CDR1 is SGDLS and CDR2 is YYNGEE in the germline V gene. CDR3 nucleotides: TGTGCCAGCAGCGTTAGCGGGGGAGGGGTTGAGCAGTTCTTC. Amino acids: CASSVSGGGVEQFF.

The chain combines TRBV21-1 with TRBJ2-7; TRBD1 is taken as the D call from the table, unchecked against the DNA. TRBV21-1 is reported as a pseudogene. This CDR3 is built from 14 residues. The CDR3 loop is CASSNYNSQVDWHF. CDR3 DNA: TGTGCCAGCAGCAACTACAACTCACAGGTCGACTGGCACTTC.

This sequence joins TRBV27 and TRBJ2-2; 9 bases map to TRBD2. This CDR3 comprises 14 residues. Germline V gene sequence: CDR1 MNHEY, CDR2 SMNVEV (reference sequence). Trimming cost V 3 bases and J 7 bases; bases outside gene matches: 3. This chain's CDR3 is CASSFAGGGGELFF. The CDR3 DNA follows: TGTGCCAGCAGTTTTGCGGGAGGGGGCGGGGAGCTGTTTTTT.

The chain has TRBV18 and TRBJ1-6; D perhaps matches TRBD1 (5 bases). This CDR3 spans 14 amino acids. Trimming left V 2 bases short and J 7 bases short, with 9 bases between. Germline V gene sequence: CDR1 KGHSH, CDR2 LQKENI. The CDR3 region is CASSPGAENSPLHF. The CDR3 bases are TGTGCCAGCTCACCAGGGGCTGAAAATTCACCCCTCCACTTT.

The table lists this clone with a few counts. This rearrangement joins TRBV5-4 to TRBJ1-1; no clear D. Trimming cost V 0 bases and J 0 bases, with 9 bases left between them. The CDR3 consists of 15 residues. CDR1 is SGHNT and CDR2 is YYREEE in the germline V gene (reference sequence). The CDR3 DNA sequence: TGTGCCAGCAGCTTGGACAGATCCTTGAACACTGAAGCTTTCTTT. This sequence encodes CASSLDRSLNTEAFF. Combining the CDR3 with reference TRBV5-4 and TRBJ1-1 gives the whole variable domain ETGVTQSPTHLIKTRGQQVTLRCSSQSGHNTVSWYQQALGQGPQFIFQYYREEENGRGNFPPRFSGLQFPNYSSELNVNALELDDSALYLCASSLDRSLNTEAFFGQGTRLTVV.

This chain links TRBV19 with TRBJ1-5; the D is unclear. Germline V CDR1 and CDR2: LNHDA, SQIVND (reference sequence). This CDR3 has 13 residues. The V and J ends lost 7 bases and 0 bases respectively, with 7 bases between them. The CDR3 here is CASTPYSNQPQHF. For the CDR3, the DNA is TGTGCCAGTACCCCGTATAGCAATCAGCCCCAGCATTTT. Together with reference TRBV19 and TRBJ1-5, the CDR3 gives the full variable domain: DGGITQSPKYLFRKEGQNVTLSCEQNLNHDAMYWYRQDPGQGLRLIYYSQIVNDFQKGDIAEGYSVSREKKESFPLTVTSAQKNPTAFYLCASTPYSNQPQHFGDGTRLSIL.

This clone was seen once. CDR3 DNA: TGTGCCAGCAGCTTGTTTCCGGGACTAGCTTACGAGCAGTACTTC. This sequence encodes CASSLFPGLAYEQYF. The chain combines TRBV5-4 with TRBJ2-7; 9 bases match TRBD2. Germline V lookup: CDR1 SGHNT, CDR2 YYREEE (reference sequence). This CDR3 region has 15 residues. The J segment lost 4 bases and the V segment lost 1 base, leaving 6 bases of the junction unmatched.

CDR3 loop: CASSWGTGIHEQYF. CDR3 coding DNA: TGTGCCAGCAGCTGGGGGACAGGGATCCACGAGCAGTACTTC. This chain joins TRBV27 and TRBJ2-7; 9 nucleotides match TRBD1. The CDR3 runs to 14 residues. The ends lost 6 bases at V and 5 bases at J; junction bases unmatched: 8. CDR1 and CDR2 from the germline V gene are MNHEY and SMNVEV (reference sequence).

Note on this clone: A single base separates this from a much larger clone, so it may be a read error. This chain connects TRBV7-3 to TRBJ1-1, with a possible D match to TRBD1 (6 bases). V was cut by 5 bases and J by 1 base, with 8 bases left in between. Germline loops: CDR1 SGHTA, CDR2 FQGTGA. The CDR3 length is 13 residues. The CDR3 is CASSEQGNTEAFF. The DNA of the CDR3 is TGTGCCAGCAGCGAACAGGGGAACACTGAAGCTTTCTTT.

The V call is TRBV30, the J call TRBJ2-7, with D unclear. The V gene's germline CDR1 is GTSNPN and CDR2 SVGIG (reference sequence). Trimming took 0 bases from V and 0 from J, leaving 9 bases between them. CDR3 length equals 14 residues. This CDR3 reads CAWSVAIGSYEQYF. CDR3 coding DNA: TGTGCCTGGAGTGTAGCTATCGGCTCCTACGAGCAGTACTTC.

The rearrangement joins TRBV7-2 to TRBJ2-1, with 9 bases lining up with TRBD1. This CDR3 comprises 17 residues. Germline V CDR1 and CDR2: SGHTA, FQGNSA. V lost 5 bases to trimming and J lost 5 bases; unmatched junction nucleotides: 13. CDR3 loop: CASSQDRGYGTNNEQFF. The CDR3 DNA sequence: TGTGCCAGCAGCCAAGACAGGGGGTACGGGACTAACAATGAGCAGTTCTTC.

CDR3 residues: CASTRSLAPFTDTQYF. CDR3 DNA: TGTGCCAGTACACGAAGTCTAGCCCCTTTCACAGATACGCAGTATTTT. The V gene is TRBV19, the J gene TRBJ2-3, with D tentatively TRBD2 (5 bases). The germline V and J ends were trimmed by 7 bases and 2 bases, with 19 bases remaining between them. This CDR3 spans 16 amino acids. CDR1 is LNHDA, CDR2 SQIVND, per germline (reference sequence).

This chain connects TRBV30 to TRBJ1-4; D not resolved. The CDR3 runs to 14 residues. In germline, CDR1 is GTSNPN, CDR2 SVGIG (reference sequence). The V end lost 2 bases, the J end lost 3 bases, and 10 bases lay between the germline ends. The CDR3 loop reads CAWSPGLPNEKLFF. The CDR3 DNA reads TGTGCCTGGAGTCCTGGACTCCCTAATGAAAAACTGTTTTTT.

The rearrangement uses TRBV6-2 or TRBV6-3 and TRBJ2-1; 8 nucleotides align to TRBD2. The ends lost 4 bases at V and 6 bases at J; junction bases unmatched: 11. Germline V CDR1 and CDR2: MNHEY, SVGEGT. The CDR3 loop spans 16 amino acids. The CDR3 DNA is TGTGCCAGCAGTTCCCCTTATCGGGAGGGCTCCAATGAGCAGTTCTTC. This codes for CASSSPYREGSNEQFF.

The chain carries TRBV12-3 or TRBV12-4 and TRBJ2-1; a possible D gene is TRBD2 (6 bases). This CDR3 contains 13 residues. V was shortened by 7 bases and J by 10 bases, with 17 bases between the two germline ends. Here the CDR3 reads CASKRPAGQEQFF. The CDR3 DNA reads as TGTGCCAGCAAACGACCCGCGGGGCAAGAGCAGTTCTTC.

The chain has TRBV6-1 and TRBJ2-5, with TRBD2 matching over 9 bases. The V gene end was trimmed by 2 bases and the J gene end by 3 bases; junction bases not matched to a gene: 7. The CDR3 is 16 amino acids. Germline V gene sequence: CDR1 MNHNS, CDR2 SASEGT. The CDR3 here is CASSEYGLAGKETQYF. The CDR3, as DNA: TGTGCCAGCAGTGAATACGGGCTAGCGGGAAAAGAGACCCAGTACTTC.

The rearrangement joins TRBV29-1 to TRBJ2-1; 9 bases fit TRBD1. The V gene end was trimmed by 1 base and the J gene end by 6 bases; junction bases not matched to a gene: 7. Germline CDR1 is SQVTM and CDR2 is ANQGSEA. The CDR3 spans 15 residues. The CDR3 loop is CSVEGSGTGLNEQFF. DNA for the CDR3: TGCAGCGTTGAAGGATCCGGGACAGGGCTCAATGAGCAGTTCTTC.

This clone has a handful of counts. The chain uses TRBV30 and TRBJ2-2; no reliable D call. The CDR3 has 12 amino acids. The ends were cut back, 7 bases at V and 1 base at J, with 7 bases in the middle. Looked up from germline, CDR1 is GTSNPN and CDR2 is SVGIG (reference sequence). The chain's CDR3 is CAFVLNTGELFF. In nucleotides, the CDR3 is TGTGCCTTCGTTTTGAACACCGGGGAGCTGTTTTTT.

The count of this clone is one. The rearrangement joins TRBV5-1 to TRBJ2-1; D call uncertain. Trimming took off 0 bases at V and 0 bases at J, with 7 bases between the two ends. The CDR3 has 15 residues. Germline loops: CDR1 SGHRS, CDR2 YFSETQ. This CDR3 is CASSLDVGSYNEQFF. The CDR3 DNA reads TGCGCCAGCAGCTTGGACGTCGGCTCCTACAATGAGCAGTTCTTC.

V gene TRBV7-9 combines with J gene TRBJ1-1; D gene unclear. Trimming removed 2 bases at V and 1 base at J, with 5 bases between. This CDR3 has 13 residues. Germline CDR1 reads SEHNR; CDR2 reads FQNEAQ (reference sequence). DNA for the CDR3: TGTGCCAGCAGCTTATTGGCGAACACTGAAGCTTTCTTT. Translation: CASSLLANTEAFF.

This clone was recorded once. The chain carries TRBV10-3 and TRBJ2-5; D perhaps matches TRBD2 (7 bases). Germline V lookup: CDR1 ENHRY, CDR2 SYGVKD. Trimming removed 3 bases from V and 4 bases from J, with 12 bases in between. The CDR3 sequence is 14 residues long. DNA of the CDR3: TGTGCCATCAGTGAAAGGGGGGGGTCAGAGACCCAGTACTTC. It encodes CAISERGGSETQYF.

CDR3 bases: TGTGCCAGCAGGATTTCAGCGGGGGGGCAAGGCTACAATGAGCAGTTCTTC. It translates to CASRISAGGQGYNEQFF. J is TRBJ2-1 and V is TRBV6-4, with 10 bases fitting TRBD2. V lost 6 bases, J lost 3 bases, and 11 bases stayed unmatched. This CDR3 has 17 amino acids. Germline V gene data show CDR1 as MRHNA and CDR2 as SNTAGT.

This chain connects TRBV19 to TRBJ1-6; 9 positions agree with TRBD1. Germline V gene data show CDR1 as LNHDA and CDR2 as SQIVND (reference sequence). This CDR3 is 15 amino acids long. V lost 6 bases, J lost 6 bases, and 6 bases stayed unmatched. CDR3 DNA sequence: TGTGCCAGTAGAGAAATGGGACAGGGTAATTCACCCCTCCACTTT. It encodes CASREMGQGNSPLHF.